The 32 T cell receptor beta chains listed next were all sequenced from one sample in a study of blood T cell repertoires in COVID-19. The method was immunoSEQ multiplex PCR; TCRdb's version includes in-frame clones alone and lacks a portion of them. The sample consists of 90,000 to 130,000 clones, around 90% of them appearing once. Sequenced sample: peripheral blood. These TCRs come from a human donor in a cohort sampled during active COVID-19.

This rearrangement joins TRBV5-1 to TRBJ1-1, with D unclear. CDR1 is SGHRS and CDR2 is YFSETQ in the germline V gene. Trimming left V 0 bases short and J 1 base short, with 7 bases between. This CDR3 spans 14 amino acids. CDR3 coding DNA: TGCGCCAGCAGCTTGGACCAGTCGAACACTGAAGCTTTCTTT. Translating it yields CASSLDQSNTEAFF.

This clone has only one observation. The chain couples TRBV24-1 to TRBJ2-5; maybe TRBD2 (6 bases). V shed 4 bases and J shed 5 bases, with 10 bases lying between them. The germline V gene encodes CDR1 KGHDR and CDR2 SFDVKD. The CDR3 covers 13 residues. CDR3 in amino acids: CATSEGGVETQYF. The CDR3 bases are TGTGCCACCAGTGAGGGAGGCGTGGAGACCCAGTACTTC.

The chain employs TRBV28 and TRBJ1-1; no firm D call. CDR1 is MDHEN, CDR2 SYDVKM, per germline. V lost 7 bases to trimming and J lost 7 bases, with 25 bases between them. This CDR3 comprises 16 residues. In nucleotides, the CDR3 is TGTGCCAGCAACTTGAAGGAGGGTAGAGTAAAGGATGAAGCTTTCTTT. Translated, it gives CASNLKEGRVKDEAFF. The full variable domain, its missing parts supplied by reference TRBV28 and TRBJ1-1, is DVKVTQSSRYLVKRTGEKVFLECVQDMDHENMFWYRQDPGLGLRLIYFSYDVKMKEKGDIPEGYSVSREKKERFSLILESASTNQTSMYLCASNLKEGRVKDEAFFGQGTRLTVV.

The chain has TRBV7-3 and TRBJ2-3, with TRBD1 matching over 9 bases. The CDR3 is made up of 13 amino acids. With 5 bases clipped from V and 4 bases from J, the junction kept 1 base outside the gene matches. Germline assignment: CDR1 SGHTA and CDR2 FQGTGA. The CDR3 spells CASSRDRADTQYF. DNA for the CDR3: TGTGCCAGCAGCCGGGACAGGGCAGATACGCAGTATTTT. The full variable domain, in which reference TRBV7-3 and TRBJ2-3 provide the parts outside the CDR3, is GAGVSQTPSNKVTEKGKYVELRCDPISGHTALYWYRQSLGQGPEFLIYFQGTGAADDSGLPNDRFFAVRPEGSVSTLKIQRTERGDSAVYLCASSRDRADTQYFGPGTRLTVL.

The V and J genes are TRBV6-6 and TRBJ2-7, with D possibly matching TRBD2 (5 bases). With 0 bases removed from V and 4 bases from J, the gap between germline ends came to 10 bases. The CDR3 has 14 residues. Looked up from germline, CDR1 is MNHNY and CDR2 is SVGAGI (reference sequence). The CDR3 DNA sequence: TGTGCCAGCAGTTACTCGAGTCGAGGGTACGAGCAGTACTTC. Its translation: CASSYSSRGYEQYF.

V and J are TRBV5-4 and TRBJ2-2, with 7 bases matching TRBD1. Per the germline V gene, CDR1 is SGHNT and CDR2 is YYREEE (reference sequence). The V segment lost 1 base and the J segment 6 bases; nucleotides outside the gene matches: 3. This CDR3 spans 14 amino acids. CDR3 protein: CASSLRQGAGELFF. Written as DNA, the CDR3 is TGTGCCAGCAGCTTGCGACAGGGTGCCGGGGAGCTGTTTTTT.

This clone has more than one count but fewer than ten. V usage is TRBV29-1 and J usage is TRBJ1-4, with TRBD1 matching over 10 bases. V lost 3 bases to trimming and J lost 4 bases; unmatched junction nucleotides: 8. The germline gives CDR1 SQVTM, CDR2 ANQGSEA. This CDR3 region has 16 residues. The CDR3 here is CSVELGQGGFNEKLFF. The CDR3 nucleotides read TGCAGCGTTGAGCTAGGACAGGGGGGCTTTAATGAAAAACTGTTTTTT.

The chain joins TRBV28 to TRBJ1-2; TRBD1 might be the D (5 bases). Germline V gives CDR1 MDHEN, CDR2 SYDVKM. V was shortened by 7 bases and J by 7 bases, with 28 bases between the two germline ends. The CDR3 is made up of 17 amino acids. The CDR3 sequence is CASTPPALQGRWGGYTF. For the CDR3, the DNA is TGTGCCAGCACCCCCCCCGCCCTCCAGGGTAGATGGGGTGGCTACACCTTC.

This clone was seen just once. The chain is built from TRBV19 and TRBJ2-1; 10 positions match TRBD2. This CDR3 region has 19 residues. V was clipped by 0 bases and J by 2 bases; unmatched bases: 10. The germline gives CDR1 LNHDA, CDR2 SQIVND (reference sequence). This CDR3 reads CASSIDGLAAPIPYNEQFF. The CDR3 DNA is TGTGCCAGTAGTATAGACGGACTAGCGGCACCTATTCCCTACAATGAGCAGTTCTTC.

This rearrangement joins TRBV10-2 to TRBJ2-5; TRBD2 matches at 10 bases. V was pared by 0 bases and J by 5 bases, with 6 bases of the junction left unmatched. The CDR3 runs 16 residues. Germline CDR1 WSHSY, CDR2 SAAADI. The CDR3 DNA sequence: TGCGCCAGCAGTGAGTCGCCAGCGGGAGGGCCGGAGACCCAGTACTTC. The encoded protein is CASSESPAGGPETQYF.

The CDR3 protein is CASSRQWPYEQYF. The CDR3 bases are TGTGCCAGTAGCAGGCAGTGGCCCTACGAGCAGTACTTC. The chain links TRBV19 to TRBJ2-7; D gene ambiguous. Germline V gives CDR1 LNHDA, CDR2 SQIVND (reference sequence). This CDR3 contains 13 residues. The V and J ends lost 6 bases and 2 bases respectively, with 11 bases between them.

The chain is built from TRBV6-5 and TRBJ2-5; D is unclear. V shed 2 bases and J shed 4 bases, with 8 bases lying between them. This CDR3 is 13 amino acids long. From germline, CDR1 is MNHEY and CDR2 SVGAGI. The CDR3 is CASSYEAAETQYF. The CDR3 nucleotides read TGTGCCAGCAGTTACGAGGCGGCAGAGACCCAGTACTTC.

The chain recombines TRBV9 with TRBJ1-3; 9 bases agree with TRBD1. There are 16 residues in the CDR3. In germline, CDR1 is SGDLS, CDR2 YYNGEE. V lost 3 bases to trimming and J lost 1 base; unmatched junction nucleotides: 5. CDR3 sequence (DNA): TGTGCCAGCAGCGAAGGGACAGGGCTTTCTGGAAACACCATATATTTT. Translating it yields CASSEGTGLSGNTIYF. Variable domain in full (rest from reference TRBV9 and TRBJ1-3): DSGVTQTPKHLITATGQRVTLRCSPRSGDLSVYWYQQSLDQGLQFLIQYYNGEERAKGNILERFSAQQFPDLHSELNLSSLELGDSALYFCASSEGTGLSGNTIYFGEGSWLTVV.

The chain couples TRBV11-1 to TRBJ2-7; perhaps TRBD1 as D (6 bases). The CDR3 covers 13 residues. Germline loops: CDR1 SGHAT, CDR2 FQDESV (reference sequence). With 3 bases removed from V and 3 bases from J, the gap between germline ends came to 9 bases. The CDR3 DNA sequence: TGTGCCAGCAGCTTCGACAGGCACTACGAGCAGTACTTC. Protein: CASSFDRHYEQYF.

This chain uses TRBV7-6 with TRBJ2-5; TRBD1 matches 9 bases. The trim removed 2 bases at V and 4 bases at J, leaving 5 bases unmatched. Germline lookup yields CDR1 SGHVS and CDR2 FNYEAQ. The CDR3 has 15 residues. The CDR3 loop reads CASSLRTGVGETQYF. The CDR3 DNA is TGTGCCAGCAGCTTACGGACAGGGGTAGGAGAGACCCAGTACTTC.

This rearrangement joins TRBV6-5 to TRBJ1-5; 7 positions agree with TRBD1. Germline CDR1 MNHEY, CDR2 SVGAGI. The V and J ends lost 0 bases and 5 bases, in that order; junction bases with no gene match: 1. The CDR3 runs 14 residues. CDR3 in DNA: TGTGCCAGCAGTTACTCGACAGGGCATCAGCCCCAGCATTTT. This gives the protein CASSYSTGHQPQHF.

CDR3 protein: CASRAGGQRNSPLHF. The CDR3 bases are TGTGCCAGCAGGGCCGGCGGGCAACGGAATTCACCCCTCCACTTT. This rearrangement joins TRBV27 to TRBJ1-6; D unclear. V gave up 6 bases and J gave up 7 bases, with 16 bases separating them. CDR3 size: 15 residues. CDR1 and CDR2 from the germline V gene are MNHEY and SMNVEV (reference sequence).

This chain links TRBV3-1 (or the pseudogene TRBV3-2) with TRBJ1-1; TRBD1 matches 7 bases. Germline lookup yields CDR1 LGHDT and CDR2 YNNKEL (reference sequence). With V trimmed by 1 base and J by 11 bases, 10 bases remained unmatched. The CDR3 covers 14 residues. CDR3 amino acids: CASSQGDSRGEAFF. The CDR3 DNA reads TGTGCCAGCAGCCAAGGGGACTCCAGGGGGGAGGCTTTCTTT.

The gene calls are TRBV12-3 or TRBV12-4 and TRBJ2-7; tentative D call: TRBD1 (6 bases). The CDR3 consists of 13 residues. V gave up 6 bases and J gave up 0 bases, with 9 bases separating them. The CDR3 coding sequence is TGTGCCAGCAGCAGGACAGCCTCCTACGAGCAGTACTTC. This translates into CASSRTASYEQYF.

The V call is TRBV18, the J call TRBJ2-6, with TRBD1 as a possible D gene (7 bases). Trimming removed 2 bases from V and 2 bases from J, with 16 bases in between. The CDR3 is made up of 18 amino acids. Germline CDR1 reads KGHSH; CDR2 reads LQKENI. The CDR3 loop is CASSPGGTVGPGANVLTF. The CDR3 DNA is TGTGCCAGCTCACCAGGCGGGACAGTGGGCCCTGGGGCCAACGTCCTGACTTTC.

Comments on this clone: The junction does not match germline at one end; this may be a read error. The CDR3 bases are TGTGCTAGCAGCCCATCGACAGCTAACTATGGCTACACCTTC. It encodes CASSPSTANYGYTF. This sequence joins TRBV7-7 and TRBJ1-2; weak D call: TRBD1 (5 bases). CDR3 length equals 14 residues. Germline CDR1 reads SSHAT; CDR2 reads FNYEAQ (reference sequence).

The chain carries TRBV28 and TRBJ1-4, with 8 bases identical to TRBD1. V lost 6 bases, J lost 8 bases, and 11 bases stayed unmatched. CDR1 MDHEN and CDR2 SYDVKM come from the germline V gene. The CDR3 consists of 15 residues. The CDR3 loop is CASSRPGQEGEKLFF. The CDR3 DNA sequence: TGTGCCAGCAGCCGACCGGGACAGGAGGGGGAAAAACTGTTTTTT.

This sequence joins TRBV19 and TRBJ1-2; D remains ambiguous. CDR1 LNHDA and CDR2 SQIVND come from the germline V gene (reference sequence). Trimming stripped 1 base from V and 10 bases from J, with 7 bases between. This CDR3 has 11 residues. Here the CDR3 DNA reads TGTGCCAGTAGTATAGGACAATCCTACACCTTC. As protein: CASSIGQSYTF.

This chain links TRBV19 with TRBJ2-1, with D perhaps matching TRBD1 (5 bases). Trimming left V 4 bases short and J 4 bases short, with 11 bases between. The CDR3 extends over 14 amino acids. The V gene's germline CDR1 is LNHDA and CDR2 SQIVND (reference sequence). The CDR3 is CASSRQRHYNEQFF. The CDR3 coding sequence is TGTGCCAGTAGTAGACAGAGGCATTACAATGAGCAGTTCTTC.

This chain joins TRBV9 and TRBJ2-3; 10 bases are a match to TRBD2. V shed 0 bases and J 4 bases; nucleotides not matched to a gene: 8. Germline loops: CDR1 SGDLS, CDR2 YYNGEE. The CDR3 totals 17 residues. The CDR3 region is CASSVGPSGRYADTQYF. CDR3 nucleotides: TGTGCCAGCAGCGTAGGTCCTAGCGGGAGATATGCAGATACGCAGTATTTT.

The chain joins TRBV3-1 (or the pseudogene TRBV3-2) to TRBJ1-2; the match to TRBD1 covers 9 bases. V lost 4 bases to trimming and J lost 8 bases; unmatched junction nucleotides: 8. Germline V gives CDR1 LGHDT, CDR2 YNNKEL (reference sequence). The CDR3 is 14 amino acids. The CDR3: CASSPQQGAGGYTF. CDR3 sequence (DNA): TGTGCCAGCAGCCCCCAACAGGGGGCGGGAGGCTACACCTTC.

CDR3 protein: CASSLLTGSDEKLFF. In nucleotides, the CDR3 is TGTGCCAGCAGTTTACTGACAGGGAGCGATGAAAAACTGTTTTTT. The chain couples TRBV28 to TRBJ1-4; the match to TRBD1 covers 7 bases. The CDR3 totals 15 residues. The ends lost 2 bases at V and 6 bases at J; junction bases unmatched: 6. CDR1 MDHEN and CDR2 SYDVKM come from the germline V gene.

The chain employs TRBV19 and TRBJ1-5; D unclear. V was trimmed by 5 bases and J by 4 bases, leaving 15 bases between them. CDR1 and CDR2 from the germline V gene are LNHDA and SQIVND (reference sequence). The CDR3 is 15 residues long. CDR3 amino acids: CASSAGMGRNQPQHF. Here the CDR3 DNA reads TGTGCCAGTAGTGCGGGGATGGGGAGGAATCAGCCCCAGCATTTT. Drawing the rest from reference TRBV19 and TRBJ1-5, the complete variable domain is DGGITQSPKYLFRKEGQNVTLSCEQNLNHDAMYWYRQDPGQGLRLIYYSQIVNDFQKGDIAEGYSVSREKKESFPLTVTSAQKNPTAFYLCASSAGMGRNQPQHFGDGTRLSIL.

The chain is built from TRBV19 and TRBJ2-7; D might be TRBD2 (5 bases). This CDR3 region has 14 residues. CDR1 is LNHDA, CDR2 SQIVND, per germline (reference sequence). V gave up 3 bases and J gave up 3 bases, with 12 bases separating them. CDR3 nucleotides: TGTGCCAGTAGTATCGGCCCGGCGGGCTACGAGCAGTACTTC. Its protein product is CASSIGPAGYEQYF.

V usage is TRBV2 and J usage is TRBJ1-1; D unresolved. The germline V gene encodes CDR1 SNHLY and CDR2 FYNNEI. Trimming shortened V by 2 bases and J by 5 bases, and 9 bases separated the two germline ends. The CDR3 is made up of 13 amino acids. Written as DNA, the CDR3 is TGTGCCAGCAGTGAATGGAGCGAAACTGAAGCTTTCTTT. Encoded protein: CASSEWSETEAFF. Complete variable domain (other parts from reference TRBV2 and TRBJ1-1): EPEVTQTPSHQVTQMGQEVILRCVPISNHLYFYWYRQILGQKVEFLVSFYNNEISEKSEIFDDQFSVERPDGSNFTLKIRSTKLEDSAMYFCASSEWSETEAFFGQGTRLTVV.

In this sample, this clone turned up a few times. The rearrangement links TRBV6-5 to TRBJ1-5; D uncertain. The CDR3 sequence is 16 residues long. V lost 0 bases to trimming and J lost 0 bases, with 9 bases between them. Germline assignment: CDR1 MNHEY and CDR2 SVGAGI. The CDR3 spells CASSYSFEHSNQPQHF. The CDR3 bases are TGTGCCAGCAGTTACTCATTTGAACATAGCAATCAGCCCCAGCATTTT.

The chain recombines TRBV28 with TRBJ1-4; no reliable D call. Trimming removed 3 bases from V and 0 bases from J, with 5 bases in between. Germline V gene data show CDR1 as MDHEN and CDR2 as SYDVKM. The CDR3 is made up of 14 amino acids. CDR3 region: CASSLSSTNEKLFF. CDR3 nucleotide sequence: TGTGCCAGCAGTTTGAGCTCAACTAATGAAAAACTGTTTTTT.